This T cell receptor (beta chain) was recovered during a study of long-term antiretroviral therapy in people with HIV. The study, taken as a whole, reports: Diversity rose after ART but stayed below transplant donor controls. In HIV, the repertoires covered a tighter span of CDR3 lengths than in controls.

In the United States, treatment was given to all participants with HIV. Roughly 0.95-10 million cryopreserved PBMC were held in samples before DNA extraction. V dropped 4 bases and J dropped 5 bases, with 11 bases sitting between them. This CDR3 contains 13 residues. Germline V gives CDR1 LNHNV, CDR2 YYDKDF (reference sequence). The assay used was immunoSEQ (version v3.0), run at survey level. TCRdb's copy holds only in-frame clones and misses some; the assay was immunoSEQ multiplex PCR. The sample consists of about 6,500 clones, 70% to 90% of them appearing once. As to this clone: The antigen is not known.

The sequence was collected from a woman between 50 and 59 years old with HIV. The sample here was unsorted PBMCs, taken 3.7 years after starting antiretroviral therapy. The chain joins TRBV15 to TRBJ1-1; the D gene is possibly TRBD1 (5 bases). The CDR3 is CATSKGMRTEAFF. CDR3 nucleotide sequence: TGTGCCACCAGCAAGGGGATGAGGACTGAAGCTTTCTTT.